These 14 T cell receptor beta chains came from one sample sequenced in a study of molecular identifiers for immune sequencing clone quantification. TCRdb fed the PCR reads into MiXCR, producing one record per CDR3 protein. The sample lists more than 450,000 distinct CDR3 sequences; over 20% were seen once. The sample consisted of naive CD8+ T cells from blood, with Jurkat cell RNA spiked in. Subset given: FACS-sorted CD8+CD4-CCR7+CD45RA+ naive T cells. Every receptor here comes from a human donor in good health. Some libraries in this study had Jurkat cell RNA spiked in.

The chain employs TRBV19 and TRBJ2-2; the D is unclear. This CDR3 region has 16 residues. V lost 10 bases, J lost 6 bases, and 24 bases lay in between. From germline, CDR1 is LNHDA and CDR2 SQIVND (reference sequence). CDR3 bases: TGTGCCACCACCGGAGTGATGGACCGGCGGTCCGGGGAGCTGTTTTTT. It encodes CATTGVMDRRSGELFF.

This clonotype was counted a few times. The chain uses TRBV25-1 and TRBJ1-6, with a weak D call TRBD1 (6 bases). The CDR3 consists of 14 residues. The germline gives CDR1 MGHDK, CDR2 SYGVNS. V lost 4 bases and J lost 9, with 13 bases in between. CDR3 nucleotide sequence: TGTGCCAGCAGTGGAACAGGGTTTAGTTCACCCCTCCACTTT. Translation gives CASSGTGFSSPLHF.

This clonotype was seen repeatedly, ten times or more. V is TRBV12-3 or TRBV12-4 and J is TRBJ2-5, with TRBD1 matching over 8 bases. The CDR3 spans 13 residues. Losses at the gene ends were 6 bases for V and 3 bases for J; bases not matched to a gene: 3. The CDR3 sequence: CASRKTGEETQYF. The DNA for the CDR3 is TGTGCCAGCAGGAAGACAGGGGAAGAGACCCAGTACTTC.

The CDR3 DNA reads as TGTGCCAGCAGTTTGTCTAGCAGGGAGACTTTCTTT. It encodes CASSLSSRETFF. V gene TRBV12-3 or TRBV12-4 combines with J gene TRBJ1-1, with D possibly TRBD1 on 5 matching bases. CDR3 length equals 12 residues. Trimming cost V 3 bases and J 12 bases, with 14 bases left between them.

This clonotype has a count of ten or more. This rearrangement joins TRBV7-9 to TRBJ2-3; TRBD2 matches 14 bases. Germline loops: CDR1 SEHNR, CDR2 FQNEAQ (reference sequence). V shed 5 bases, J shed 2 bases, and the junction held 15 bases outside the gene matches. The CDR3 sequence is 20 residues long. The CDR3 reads CASSPRTSGGSRPFTDTQYF. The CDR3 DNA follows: TGTGCCAGCAGCCCCCGGACTAGCGGGGGGTCCCGTCCCTTCACAGATACGCAGTATTTT.

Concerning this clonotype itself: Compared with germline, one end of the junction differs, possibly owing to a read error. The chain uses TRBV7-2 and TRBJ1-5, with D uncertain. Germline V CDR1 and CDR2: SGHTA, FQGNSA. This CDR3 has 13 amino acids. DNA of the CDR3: TGTGCCAGCAGTACTAATAGCAATCAGCCCCGGCATTTT. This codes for CASSTNSNQPRHF.

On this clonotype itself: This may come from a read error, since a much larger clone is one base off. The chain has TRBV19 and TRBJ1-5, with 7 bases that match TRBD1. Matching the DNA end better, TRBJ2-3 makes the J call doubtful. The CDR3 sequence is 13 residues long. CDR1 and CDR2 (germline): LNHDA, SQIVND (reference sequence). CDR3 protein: CATQTGYNQPQYF. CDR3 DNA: TGTGCCACCCAGACAGGGTACAATCAGCCCCAGTATTTT.

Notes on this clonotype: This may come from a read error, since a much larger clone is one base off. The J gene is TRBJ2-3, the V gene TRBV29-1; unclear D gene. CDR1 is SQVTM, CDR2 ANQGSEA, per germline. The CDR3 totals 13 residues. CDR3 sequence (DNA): TGCAGCGTTTCAAACATAAACACAGATACGCGGTATTTT. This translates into CSVSNINTDTRYF.

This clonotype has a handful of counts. CDR3 nucleotide sequence: TGTGCCAGCAGCTTAAACCGAGTTAGCGGGGCTAGCACAGATACGCAGTATTTT. It translates to CASSLNRVSGASTDTQYF. The chain joins TRBV7-3 to TRBJ2-3; 8 bases agree with TRBD2. The junction had 9 bases not matched to a gene; V was cut back by 1 base and J by 0 bases. Germline CDR1 and CDR2: SGHTA and FQGTGA. The CDR3 runs 18 residues.

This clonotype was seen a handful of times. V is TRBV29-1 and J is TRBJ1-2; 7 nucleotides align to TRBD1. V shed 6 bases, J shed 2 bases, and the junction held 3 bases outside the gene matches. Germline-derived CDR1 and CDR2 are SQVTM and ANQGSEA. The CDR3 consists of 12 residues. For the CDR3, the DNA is TGCAGCGTCGAGACAGGGAACTATGGCTACACCTTC. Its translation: CSVETGNYGYTF.

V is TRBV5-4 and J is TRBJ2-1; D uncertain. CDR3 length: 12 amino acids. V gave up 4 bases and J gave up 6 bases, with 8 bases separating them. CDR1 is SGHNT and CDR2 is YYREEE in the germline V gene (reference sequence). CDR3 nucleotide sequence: TGTGCCAGCAGCGCCGTTTCCAATGAGCAGTTCTTC. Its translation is CASSAVSNEQFF.

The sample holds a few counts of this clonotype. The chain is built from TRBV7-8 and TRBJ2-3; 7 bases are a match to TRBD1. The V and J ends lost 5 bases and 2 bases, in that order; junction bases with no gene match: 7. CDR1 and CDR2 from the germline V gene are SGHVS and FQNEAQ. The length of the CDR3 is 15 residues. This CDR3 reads CASSPNRGLTDTQYF. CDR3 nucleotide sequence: TGTGCCAGCAGCCCAAACAGGGGCCTCACAGATACGCAGTATTTT.

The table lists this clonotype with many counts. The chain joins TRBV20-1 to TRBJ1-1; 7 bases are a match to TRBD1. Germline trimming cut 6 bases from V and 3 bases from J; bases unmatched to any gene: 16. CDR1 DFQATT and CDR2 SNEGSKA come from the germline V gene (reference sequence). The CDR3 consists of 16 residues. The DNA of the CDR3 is TGCAGTGCCAAACCGGGACAGCCGGGGGTTGACACTGAAGCTTTCTTT. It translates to CSAKPGQPGVDTEAFF.

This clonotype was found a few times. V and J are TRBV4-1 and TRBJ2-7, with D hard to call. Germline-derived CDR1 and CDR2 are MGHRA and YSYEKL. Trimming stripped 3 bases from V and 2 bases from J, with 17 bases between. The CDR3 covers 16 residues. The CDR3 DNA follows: TGCGCCAGCAGCCAGGAAGACATCCTTGCCCCCTACGAGCAGTACTTC. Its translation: CASSQEDILAPYEQYF.